Below are 27 T cell receptor beta chains sequenced from a single sample in a study of T cells after yellow fever vaccination. In TCRdb, the 5' RACE reads were re-called with MiXCR into one record per CDR3 protein. The table records around 610,000 distinct CDR3 sequences, approximately 12% of them present only once. The sample here was PBMCs, taken on the day of the yellow fever booster vaccination. These receptor sequences come from a young man who received the YFV17D yellow fever vaccine.

There are a few counts of this clonotype. The chain recombines TRBV11-2 with TRBJ2-7; possible D gene TRBD2, 6 bases. This CDR3 has 15 amino acids. V lost 2 bases, J lost 0 bases, and 11 bases lay in between. From germline, CDR1 is SGHAT and CDR2 FQNNGV. The CDR3 DNA reads TGTGCCAGCAGCTTATCTGACGGGAGCTCCTACGAGCAGTACTTC. Protein: CASSLSDGSSYEQYF.

This clonotype was observed a handful of times. This rearrangement joins TRBV18 to TRBJ2-1; the match to TRBD2 covers 8 bases. This CDR3 is built from 17 residues. Trimming cost V 3 bases and J 10 bases; bases outside gene matches: 17. Germline V gene sequence: CDR1 KGHSH, CDR2 LQKENI. DNA for the CDR3: TGTGCCAGCTCACCGGGAGCGGGAGAGGCTGGGCCCTGGGAGCAGTTCTTC. It codes for CASSPGAGEAGPWEQFF.

There are a few counts of this clonotype. The chain recombines TRBV3-1 with TRBJ1-1, with no clear D. Per the germline V gene, CDR1 is LGHDT and CDR2 is YNNKEL (reference sequence). The CDR3 runs to 15 residues. V shed 5 bases and J shed 3 bases, with 16 bases lying between them. The CDR3 nucleotides read TGTGCCAGCAGCTCCAACTCGGACTTTTACACTGAAGCTTTCTTT. As protein: CASSSNSDFYTEAFF.

V gene TRBV20-1 combines with J gene TRBJ2-1; 10 positions match TRBD2. The CDR3 is made up of 17 amino acids. J gave up 0 bases and V 1 base, and 6 bases lay outside the gene matches. Germline V lookup: CDR1 DFQATT, CDR2 SNEGSKA (reference sequence). Written as DNA, the CDR3 is TGCAGTGCTAGAGTTCGGTCTAGCGGGAGCTCCTACAATGAGCAGTTCTTC. Translated, it gives CSARVRSSGSSYNEQFF.

This clonotype has a handful of counts. The chain joins TRBV5-4 to TRBJ1-2; TRBD1 is a possible D gene (5 bases). V lost 1 base and J 2 bases, leaving 6 bases between the germline ends. CDR3 length equals 13 residues. CDR1 and CDR2 from the germline V gene are SGHNT and YYREEE (reference sequence). Here the CDR3 reads CASSLPGNYGYTF. The CDR3, as DNA: TGTGCCAGCAGCTTGCCAGGGAACTATGGCTACACCTTC.

The gene calls are TRBV29-1 and TRBJ1-1; D perhaps matches TRBD1 (5 bases). The CDR3 runs 13 residues. The germline gives CDR1 SQVTM, CDR2 ANQGSEA. V was pared by 7 bases and J by 1 base, with 13 bases between. This chain's CDR3 is CSALSGGNTEAFF. Written as DNA, the CDR3 is TGCAGCGCCCTATCGGGGGGGAACACTGAAGCTTTCTTT.

This clonotype has a handful of counts. The chain couples TRBV6-4 to TRBJ1-1, with TRBD1 matching over 9 bases. Germline V gives CDR1 MRHNA, CDR2 SNTAGT. The CDR3 runs 14 residues. The ends lost 6 bases at V and 3 bases at J; junction bases unmatched: 5. The CDR3 region is CASRTGGFHTEAFF. The CDR3 DNA reads TGTGCCAGCAGGACAGGGGGATTTCACACTGAAGCTTTCTTT.

The chain links TRBV2 to TRBJ2-1; 12 bases match TRBD2. The CDR3 spans 18 residues. Germline V gene data show CDR1 as SNHLY and CDR2 as FYNNEI. V lost 2 bases to trimming and J lost 4 bases; unmatched junction nucleotides: 9. CDR3 protein: CASSEPLAGGPRYNEQFF. CDR3 DNA sequence: TGTGCCAGCAGTGAACCCCTAGCGGGAGGGCCCCGGTACAATGAGCAGTTCTTC.

The table lists this clonotype with a few counts. The genes are TRBV10-3 and TRBJ1-5, with a tentative D call TRBD1 (5 bases). The CDR3 is made up of 14 amino acids. Per germline, CDR1 ENHRY and CDR2 SYGVKD. V was trimmed by 10 bases and J by 4 bases, leaving 17 bases between them. DNA for the CDR3: TGTGCCACTAGGACACCAGCAGAGAATCAGCCCCAGCATTTT. This gives the protein CATRTPAENQPQHF.

The V and J genes are TRBV20-1 and TRBJ2-7; D possibly corresponds to TRBD1 (6 bases). Germline loops: CDR1 DFQATT, CDR2 SNEGSKA (reference sequence). The CDR3 has 16 residues. Trimming took off 0 bases at V and 0 bases at J, with 15 bases between the two ends. The CDR3 loop reads CSARDRGGSSSYEQYF. The CDR3 DNA sequence: TGCAGTGCTAGAGATCGAGGGGGTTCCAGCTCCTACGAGCAGTACTTC.

This clonotype was detected only a few times. The chain employs TRBV7-3 and TRBJ2-3; perhaps D is TRBD1 or TRBD2 (6 bases each). The germline V and J ends were trimmed by 5 bases and 5 bases, with 17 bases remaining between them. The CDR3 length is 15 residues. Looked up from germline, CDR1 is SGHTA and CDR2 is FQGTGA. The CDR3 reads CASSKSRGGRDTQYF. The CDR3 coding sequence is TGTGCCAGCAGCAAAAGCAGGGGAGGAAGAGATACGCAGTATTTT. Variable domain in full (rest from reference TRBV7-3 and TRBJ2-3): GAGVSQTPSNKVTEKGKYVELRCDPISGHTALYWYRQSLGQGPEFLIYFQGTGAADDSGLPNDRFFAVRPEGSVSTLKIQRTERGDSAVYLCASSKSRGGRDTQYFGPGTRLTVL.

The V and J genes are TRBV28 and TRBJ2-2; D possibly corresponds to TRBD2 (6 bases). V lost 6 bases to trimming and J lost 6 bases, with 11 bases between them. Germline V gene data show CDR1 as MDHEN and CDR2 as SYDVKM. This CDR3 is 13 amino acids long. This CDR3 reads CASSRLDSGELFF. The CDR3 DNA is TGTGCCAGCAGCAGACTAGACTCCGGGGAGCTGTTTTTT.

This sequence joins TRBV27 and TRBJ1-5; maybe TRBD1 (5 bases). Trimming stripped 3 bases from V and 4 bases from J, with 10 bases between. The CDR3 covers 14 residues. Germline V lookup: CDR1 MNHEY, CDR2 SMNVEV (reference sequence). The CDR3 is CASSFIRGNQPQHF. The CDR3 coding sequence is TGTGCCAGCAGTTTCATTAGGGGTAATCAGCCCCAGCATTTT.

This clonotype was counted many times. The chain combines TRBV6-2 or TRBV6-3 with TRBJ2-7; D unresolved. CDR3 length equals 10 residues. Germline values: CDR1 MNHEY, CDR2 SVGEGT. Trimming removed 8 bases from V and 3 bases from J, with 5 bases in between. CDR3 sequence reads: CASGYYEQYF. The CDR3 DNA is TGTGCCAGCGGGTACTACGAGCAGTACTTC.

The V and J genes are TRBV5-4 and TRBJ2-1; the match to TRBD1 covers 9 bases. Germline V gives CDR1 SGHNT, CDR2 YYREEE (reference sequence). With V trimmed by 4 bases and J by 7 bases, 9 bases remained unmatched. The CDR3 sequence is 15 residues long. CDR3 loop: CASSVGTGSFNEQFF. The CDR3 nucleotides are TGTGCCAGCAGCGTAGGGACAGGGAGTTTTAATGAGCAGTTCTTC.

The sample holds a few counts of this clonotype. This chain links TRBV25-1 with TRBJ1-5, with TRBD1 matching over 10 bases. V lost 4 bases, J lost 7 bases, and 4 bases stayed unmatched. The CDR3 has 14 residues. Germline V gene sequence: CDR1 MGHDK, CDR2 SYGVNS. CDR3 bases: TGTGCCAGCAGTGGACAGGGGGCGAACCAGCCCCAGCATTTT. Protein sequence: CASSGQGANQPQHF.

There are many counts of this clonotype. This chain joins TRBV5-1 and TRBJ2-1; 10 bases align to TRBD1. The CDR3 loop spans 19 amino acids. Germline values: CDR1 SGHRS, CDR2 YFSETQ. With 0 bases clipped from V and 0 bases from J, the junction kept 9 bases outside the gene matches. CDR3 in amino acids: CASSLGTGGSMSSYNEQFF. The CDR3 DNA sequence: TGCGCCAGCAGCTTGGGGACAGGGGGTTCAATGAGCTCCTACAATGAGCAGTTCTTC.

This clonotype was detected only a few times. The V and J genes are TRBV5-1 and TRBJ2-3, with 7 positions matching TRBD2. Looked up from germline, CDR1 is SGHRS and CDR2 is YFSETQ. CDR3 size: 16 residues. The trim removed 4 bases at V and 0 bases at J, leaving 8 bases unmatched. The CDR3 DNA reads TGCGCCAGCAGCGGCCCTAGCGGTGCTAGCACAGATACGCAGTATTTT. Protein product: CASSGPSGASTDTQYF.

The chain recombines TRBV29-1 with TRBJ2-5, with a tentative D call TRBD1 (5 bases). This CDR3 has 12 residues. The V end lost 6 bases, the J end lost 3 bases, and 11 bases lay between the germline ends. CDR1 is SQVTM and CDR2 is ANQGSEA in the germline V gene. CDR3 region: CSVRQGEETQYF. The CDR3 DNA follows: TGCAGCGTCCGCCAAGGGGAAGAGACCCAGTACTTC.

The chain is built from TRBV20-1 and TRBJ2-1, with D hard to call. CDR3 size: 11 residues. Germline-derived CDR1 and CDR2 are DFQATT and SNEGSKA (reference sequence). V was shortened by 1 base and J by 9 bases, with 7 bases between the two germline ends. DNA of the CDR3: TGCAGTGCTAGAGCGGACGGTGAGCAGTTCTTC. Translated: CSARADGEQFF.

The chain has TRBV5-1 and TRBJ2-1; TRBD2 agrees at 11 bases. The CDR3 totals 16 residues. J was trimmed by 7 bases and V by 6 bases; bases with no gene match: 12. The V gene's germline CDR1 is SGHRS and CDR2 YFSETQ. Written as DNA, the CDR3 is TGCGCCAGCATAGCGGGAGGGCCTCTGGGCGTTAATGAGCAGTTCTTC. This encodes CASIAGGPLGVNEQFF.

The rearrangement uses TRBV6-2 or TRBV6-3 and TRBJ2-3; TRBD2 aligns across 8 bases. This CDR3 has 14 amino acids. Germline V CDR1 and CDR2: MNHEY, SVGEGT. J lost 0 bases, V lost 5 bases, and 1 base had no gene match. CDR3 coding DNA: TGTGCCAGCAGTGCTAGCGGGAGCACAGATACGCAGTATTTT. It is translated as CASSASGSTDTQYF.

In its sample, this clonotype was seen many times. The rearrangement joins TRBV7-3 to TRBJ2-7, with 12 bases that match TRBD2. V lost 2 bases to trimming and J lost 4 bases; unmatched junction nucleotides: 6. The CDR3 loop spans 16 amino acids. Germline values: CDR1 SGHTA, CDR2 FQGTGA. This chain's CDR3 is CASSLSSTSGSYEQYF. CDR3 nucleotides: TGTGCCAGCAGCTTATCTTCGACTAGCGGGAGTTACGAGCAGTACTTC.

The rearrangement uses TRBV20-1 and TRBJ1-5; perhaps TRBD1 as D (5 bases). Trimming stripped 1 base from V and 2 bases from J, with 12 bases between. This CDR3 is built from 15 residues. CDR1 DFQATT and CDR2 SNEGSKA come from the germline V gene (reference sequence). CDR3 sequence reads: CSARGGGLGNQPQHF. CDR3 coding DNA: TGCAGTGCTAGAGGTGGGGGTCTTGGCAATCAGCCCCAGCATTTT.

This clonotype was counted at least ten times. Compared with germline, one end of the junction differs, possibly owing to a read error. This chain links TRBV10-3 with TRBJ2-7, with a tentative D call TRBD1 (5 bases). Germline lookup yields CDR1 ENHRY and CDR2 SYGVKD. The CDR3 totals 11 residues. In nucleotides, the CDR3 is TGTGCCATCAGTGAGGGACACCGGTTGGACTTC. Its translation: CAISEGHRLDF.

This clonotype was seen ten or more times. One junction end does not reproduce the germline sequence, and a read error may be involved. The chain recombines TRBV7-2 with TRBJ2-3, with a tentative D call TRBD1 (6 bases). This CDR3 is 15 amino acids long. Germline V gene sequence: CDR1 SGHTA, CDR2 FQGNSA. This chain's CDR3 is CASSLGAGGTDTQYF. In DNA form, the CDR3 reads TGTGCCAGCAGTTTAGGGGCAGGGGGCACAGATACGCAGTATTTT.

This rearrangement joins TRBV9 to TRBJ2-3; D remains ambiguous. V dropped 1 base and J dropped 1 base, with 10 bases sitting between them. Germline CDR1 and CDR2: SGDLS and YYNGEE. This CDR3 has 15 amino acids. CDR3 region: CASSVSLGGTDTQYF. The CDR3 DNA sequence: TGTGCCAGCAGCGTATCATTGGGCGGCACAGATACGCAGTATTTT. The variable domain in full, completed from reference TRBV9 and TRBJ2-3, reads DSGVTQTPKHLITATGQRVTLRCSPRSGDLSVYWYQQSLDQGLQFLIQYYNGEERAKGNILERFSAQQFPDLHSELNLSSLELGDSALYFCASSVSLGGTDTQYFGPGTRLTVL.